The entry below describes one T cell receptor beta chain. Trimming took off 3 bases at V and 3 bases at J, with 10 bases between the two ends. Germline CDR1 SGHDT, CDR2 YYEEEE. CDR3 length: 13 amino acids. This sample is part of a study of CD8+ T cells in alopecia areata. RNA extraction and reverse transcription yielded cDNA as sequencing template. TCRdb's copy holds only in-frame clones and misses some; the assay was immunoSEQ multiplex PCR. The data show 100,000 or so clones, 55% to 75% seen once. Treatment described: oral pan-JAK inhibitor, 5-10 mg twice daily. The chain has TRBV5-6 and TRBJ2-7; the D call may be TRBD1 or TRBD2 (5 bases each). This TCR came from a human donor with alopecia areata. Source: CD8+ T cells sorted from blood, taken at approximately week 56, from a patient treated with tofacitinib. The CDR3 nucleotides are TGTGCCAGCAGCTGGGGACGGAGCTACGAGCAGTACTTC. It specifies CASSWGRSYEQYF. The complete variable domain, with remaining parts taken from reference TRBV5-6 and TRBJ2-7, reads DAGVTQSPTHLIKTRGQQVTLRCSPKSGHDTVSWYQQALGQGPQFIFQYYEEEERQRGNFPDRFSGHQFPNYSSELNVNALLLGDSALYLCASSWGRSYEQYFGPGTRLTVT.